This T cell receptor beta chain was observed in a study of Ad26.COV2.S vaccination and SARS-CoV-2 variants. Whole-study context: The donor belonged to the COV1001 Ad26.COV2.S trial arm. Whole-study findings and limits: Spike-specific TCR breadth in vaccine recipients exceeded that seen in placebo recipients.

Profiled with immunoSEQ multiplex PCR; TCRdb holds only in-frame clones, not every one. Among 500,000 or so clones, around 85% were seen once, and the ten largest hold roughly 13%. For this clone: Its antigen remains unknown.

Germline values: CDR1 MNHEY, CDR2 SVGAGI. Trimming stripped 3 bases from V and 4 bases from J, with 13 bases between. The CDR3 contains 15 residues. This sample's treatment: some 19 received Ad26.COV2.S at low or high dose, single or two shots; about 5 received placebo; per-sample allocation not given. Sampling occurred on day 63 after the first vaccine or placebo injection. The clonotype was recovered from a person between 18 and 65 years old who received the Ad26.COV2.S COVID-19 vaccine or a placebo. The V and J genes are TRBV6-5 and TRBJ2-1, with D maybe TRBD2 (5 bases). This sample comprised peripheral blood, obtained in a trial of Ad26.COV2.S vaccine versus placebo. The chain's CDR3 is CASSYSESTYNEQFF. The CDR3 DNA is TGTGCCAGCAGTTATAGCGAAAGTACGTACAATGAGCAGTTCTTC.